The 24 T cell receptor beta chains presented below share a single source sample, sequenced in a study of T cell changes during pregnancy in multiple sclerosis. Sequencing was performed with immunoSEQ multiplex PCR; in TCRdb, only in-frame clones are kept and a portion is missing. This table has about 69,000 clones, roughly 93% appearing once. The sequencing used peripheral blood, collected in the third trimester of pregnancy. The source is a female donor with multiple sclerosis, enrolled in a pregnancy study.

The rearrangement uses TRBV7-9 and TRBJ1-4, with a tentative D call TRBD1 (6 bases). The germline CDR1 and CDR2 sequences are SEHNR and FQNEAQ (reference sequence). CDR3 length: 15 amino acids. V dropped 3 bases and J dropped 5 bases, with 13 bases sitting between them. DNA for the CDR3: TGTGCCAGCAGCTTTCCGACAGGCATAAATGAAAAACTGTTTTTT. This translates into CASSFPTGINEKLFF.

This chain connects TRBV9 to TRBJ2-5; TRBD1 aligns across 7 bases. With 4 bases clipped from V and 2 bases from J, the junction kept 8 bases outside the gene matches. Germline assignment: CDR1 SGDLS and CDR2 YYNGEE. This CDR3 is 15 amino acids long. The CDR3 region is CASSPGQAEQETQYF. Here the CDR3 DNA reads TGTGCCAGCAGCCCCGGACAGGCCGAACAAGAGACCCAGTACTTC.

V is TRBV11-2 and J is TRBJ2-2; D possibly corresponds to TRBD1 (6 bases). The V gene lost 4 bases and the J gene lost 3 bases, with 24 bases spanning the gap. Germline V lookup: CDR1 SGHAT, CDR2 FQNNGV. The CDR3 contains 19 residues. The CDR3 protein is CASSSSDFLGQSHTGELFF. The CDR3 bases are TGTGCCAGCAGCTCATCTGATTTTCTTGGACAGTCACACACCGGGGAGCTGTTTTTT.

This clone was detected only once. The V and J genes are TRBV6-1 and TRBJ1-4; a possible D gene is TRBD1 (5 bases). V was clipped by 9 bases and J by 8 bases, with 19 bases between them. CDR1 and CDR2 from the germline V gene are MNHNS and SASEGT. This CDR3 comprises 14 residues. The CDR3 spells CARTKTVSAEKLFF. As DNA, the CDR3 is TGTGCCAGGACCAAGACAGTTTCGGCGGAAAAACTGTTTTTT.

On this clone: This sample includes further DNA sequences coding for the same CDR3. V usage is TRBV9 and J usage is TRBJ2-3; TRBD2 matches 9 bases. The CDR3 length is 15 residues. The V gene end was trimmed by 0 bases and the J gene end by 3 bases; junction bases not matched to a gene: 2. CDR1 is SGDLS, CDR2 YYNGEE, per germline. The CDR3 nucleotides are TGTGCCAGCAGCGTAGGAGCGGGGGGAACAGATACGCAGTATTTT. It translates to CASSVGAGGTDTQYF.

The rearrangement joins TRBV6-5 to TRBJ1-1; D is ambiguous. CDR3 length: 11 amino acids. Trimming pared 5 bases from V and 9 bases from J, leaving 10 bases between. Germline V gene data show CDR1 as MNHEY and CDR2 as SVGAGI. CDR3 in amino acids: CASSQGSKAFF. The CDR3 nucleotides are TGTGCCAGCAGTCAAGGGAGTAAAGCTTTCTTT.

The CDR3 DNA follows: TGTGCCAGCAGTTTCACAGGGGGACCGAACACTGAAGCTTTCTTT. It translates to CASSFTGGPNTEAFF. The V and J genes are TRBV27 and TRBJ1-1; the match to TRBD1 covers 8 bases. V lost 3 bases to trimming and J lost 1 base; unmatched junction nucleotides: 4. The V gene's germline CDR1 is MNHEY and CDR2 SMNVEV (reference sequence). This CDR3 spans 15 amino acids.

The chain carries TRBV4-1 and TRBJ2-5, with 8 bases identical to TRBD1. The CDR3 runs 16 residues. CDR1 and CDR2 from the germline V gene are MGHRA and YSYEKL. Trimming removed 0 bases from V and 2 bases from J; junction bases left unmatched: 5. The CDR3 coding sequence is TGCGCCAGCAGCCAAGATTTCGGGACAGGACAAGAGACCCAGTACTTC. Protein product: CASSQDFGTGQETQYF.

As DNA, the CDR3 is TGCGCCAGCAGCCCCGGACAGGGGTTGAACGAGCAGTACTTC. The encoded protein is CASSPGQGLNEQYF. This rearrangement joins TRBV4-3 to TRBJ2-7; TRBD1 agrees at 9 bases. CDR3 length equals 14 residues. Germline V gene sequence: CDR1 LGHNA, CDR2 YSLEER. Trimming cost V 4 bases and J 5 bases; bases outside gene matches: 6.

The CDR3 bases are TGCGCCAGCAGCCTAAGAGGGGGGGTAAGCCACGAGCAGTACTTC. As protein: CASSLRGGVSHEQYF. The chain carries TRBV4-1 and TRBJ2-7; tentative D call: TRBD2 (7 bases). Trimming pared 4 bases from V and 5 bases from J, leaving 18 bases between. Germline CDR1 is MGHRA and CDR2 is YSYEKL. CDR3 size: 15 residues.

This chain connects TRBV13 to TRBJ2-1; D is unresolved. This CDR3 contains 14 residues. The germline V and J ends were trimmed by 4 bases and 5 bases, with 12 bases remaining between them. Germline assignment: CDR1 PRHDT and CDR2 FYEKMQ (reference sequence). The CDR3 region is CASSSVVAHNEQFF. The CDR3 region has the DNA TGTGCCAGCAGCTCAGTTGTAGCCCACAATGAGCAGTTCTTC.

The chain is built from TRBV6-1 and TRBJ1-2; maybe TRBD1 (6 bases). Germline lookup yields CDR1 MNHNS and CDR2 SASEGT. This CDR3 has 13 amino acids. V shed 6 bases and J shed 1 base, with 9 bases lying between them. The CDR3 protein is CASRHRDNYGYTF. The CDR3 bases are TGTGCCAGCAGGCACAGGGATAACTATGGCTACACCTTC.

The chain is built from TRBV7-3 and TRBJ1-6; a possible D gene is TRBD1 (5 bases). V was pared by 2 bases and J by 9 bases, with 14 bases between. This CDR3 is built from 15 residues. Germline CDR1 SGHTA, CDR2 FQGTGA. The CDR3 is CASSLSARRGSPLHF. CDR3 DNA sequence: TGTGCCAGCAGCTTATCGGCGCGGAGGGGTTCACCCCTCCACTTT.

This clone has just one count. This chain links TRBV19 with TRBJ1-1, with D unclear. Germline values: CDR1 LNHDA, CDR2 SQIVND (reference sequence). The CDR3 sequence is 15 residues long. The V end was cut by 7 bases, the J end by 6 bases, with 21 bases between. The CDR3 DNA reads TGTGCCAGTAAAACAGCAGGTGTTAGGTCTTCTGAAGCTTTCTTT. Encoded protein: CASKTAGVRSSEAFF.

The CDR3 reads CAWSVDFTGGEKLFF. CDR3 nucleotides: TGTGCCTGGAGTGTAGATTTCACGGGTGGTGAAAAACTGTTTTTT. V usage is TRBV30 and J usage is TRBJ1-4; D ambiguous. Trimming stripped 0 bases from V and 7 bases from J, with 15 bases between. CDR1 is GTSNPN and CDR2 is SVGIG in the germline V gene (reference sequence). This CDR3 has 15 amino acids.

The chain has TRBV5-6 and TRBJ2-7; unclear D gene. V shed 3 bases and J shed 0 bases, with 19 bases lying between them. The CDR3 has 17 residues. Germline assignment: CDR1 SGHDT and CDR2 YYEEEE. CDR3 in DNA: TGTGCCAGCAGCTCTGGCAAGAGACATTGGGCCTCCTACGAGCAGTACTTC. Translated, it gives CASSSGKRHWASYEQYF.

This chain uses TRBV2 with TRBJ2-2; 7 nucleotides agree with TRBD1. The CDR3 covers 14 residues. From germline, CDR1 is SNHLY and CDR2 FYNNEI. V gave up 5 bases and J gave up 8 bases; unmatched junction bases: 8. Here the CDR3 reads CASSKGAPIGELFF. The DNA of the CDR3 is TGTGCCAGCAGTAAGGGGGCGCCCATAGGGGAGCTGTTTTTT.

This clone appeared once. The chain employs TRBV9 and TRBJ1-2, with 8 bases that match TRBD1. V lost 0 bases and J lost 6; bases outside the gene matches: 10. Germline V gene lookup returns CDR1 SGDLS and CDR2 YYNGEE. This CDR3 has 16 amino acids. DNA of the CDR3: TGTGCCAGCAGCGTAGCTCCTACAGGGGGAGGGGATGGCTACACCTTC. Translation gives CASSVAPTGGGDGYTF.

The chain combines TRBV7-2 with TRBJ2-2, with a tentative D call TRBD2 (5 bases). The length of the CDR3 is 15 residues. Trimming removed 11 bases at V and 4 bases at J, with 20 bases between. The germline CDR1 and CDR2 sequences are SGHTA and FQGNSA. CDR3: CAATRIGVPTGELFF. The DNA of the CDR3 is TGTGCCGCCACGCGGATCGGGGTGCCCACCGGGGAGCTGTTTTTT.

The chain uses TRBV14 and TRBJ2-1, with TRBD2 matching over 9 bases. Trimming took 2 bases from V and 4 from J; bases not matched to a gene: 12. Germline loops: CDR1 SGHDN, CDR2 FVKESK. The CDR3 runs 18 residues. The CDR3 spells CASSQRLLAGVGYNEQFF. The CDR3 region has the DNA TGTGCCAGCAGCCAAAGGTTACTAGCGGGCGTAGGTTACAATGAGCAGTTCTTC.

The V gene is TRBV5-1, the J gene TRBJ2-5; TRBD2 aligns across 7 bases. V lost 4 bases and J lost 3; bases outside the gene matches: 9. There are 15 residues in the CDR3. The germline V gene encodes CDR1 SGHRS and CDR2 YFSETQ. CDR3 in amino acids: CASSVIGTTEETQYF. CDR3 nucleotides: TGCGCCAGCAGCGTGATCGGGACTACCGAAGAGACCCAGTACTTC.

This clone was counted once. This rearrangement joins TRBV2 to TRBJ1-2, with TRBD1 matching 7 bases. The CDR3 length is 15 residues. V shed 0 bases, J shed 1 base, and the junction held 2 bases outside the gene matches. Germline values: CDR1 SNHLY, CDR2 FYNNEI. The CDR3 nucleotides read TGTGCCAGCAGTGAAGCGACAGGGTTTAACTATGGCTACACCTTC. Encoded protein: CASSEATGFNYGYTF.

Notes on this clone: A junction end diverges from the germline sequence, so it may reflect a read error. V is TRBV7-3 and J is TRBJ2-1, with 11 bases fitting TRBD2. Germline CDR1 SGHTA, CDR2 FQGTGA. This CDR3 has 15 residues. The CDR3 DNA reads TGTGCCAGCAGCTTAGTGTTGCGTAGCGGGGGGGCCCTGGTCTTC. It is translated as CASSLVLRSGGALVF.

The chain carries TRBV19 and TRBJ2-7; D is uncertain. CDR1 LNHDA and CDR2 SQIVND come from the germline V gene (reference sequence). The CDR3 loop spans 14 amino acids. V dropped 5 bases and J dropped 1 base, with 12 bases sitting between them. CDR3: CASSAEIPSYEQYF. DNA of the CDR3: TGTGCCAGTAGTGCAGAAATCCCTTCCTACGAGCAGTACTTC.